Below, 20 T cell receptor beta chains from the same sample are listed, as sequenced in a study of OX40 agonist ivuxolimab in advanced cancers. Data came from immunoSEQ multiplex PCR; TCRdb stores just in-frame clones and leaves some out. The sample lists tens of thousands of clones, 75% to 85% occurring once. The sample was CD4+ or CD8+ T cells sorted from blood, taken in a trial of the OX40 agonist ivuxolimab. Every receptor here comes from an adult with an advanced solid tumor such as melanoma, head and neck, liver or kidney cancer.

V gene TRBV5-4 combines with J gene TRBJ2-3, with 8 bases matching TRBD2. This CDR3 spans 17 amino acids. The ends lost 0 bases at V and 0 bases at J; junction bases unmatched: 6. Germline V gives CDR1 SGHNT, CDR2 YYREEE (reference sequence). CDR3 amino acids: CASSLAELAVSTDTQYF. The DNA for the CDR3 is TGTGCCAGCAGCTTGGCGGAACTAGCGGTCAGCACAGATACGCAGTATTTT.

The chain joins TRBV6-5 to TRBJ1-2; 9 nucleotides agree with TRBD1. The CDR3 is made up of 15 amino acids. The J segment lost 8 bases and the V segment lost 0 bases, leaving 7 bases of the junction unmatched. CDR1 and CDR2 (germline): MNHEY, SVGAGI. CDR3 sequence reads: CASSYSIGTGSGYTF. CDR3 sequence (DNA): TGTGCCAGCAGTTACTCGATAGGGACAGGGTCCGGCTACACCTTC.

The chain is built from TRBV5-1 and TRBJ1-2; possible D gene TRBD1, 5 bases. The germline V gene has CDR1 SGHRS and CDR2 YFSETQ. Trimming stripped 4 bases from V and 2 bases from J, with 9 bases between. The length of the CDR3 is 13 residues. CDR3 coding DNA: TGCGCCAGCAGCGGGGACGGAAACTATGGCTACACCTTC. It encodes CASSGDGNYGYTF.

This clone is medium-sized (0.01 to 0.1%) within its sample. The gene calls are TRBV5-5 and TRBJ2-7; TRBD1 matches at 7 bases. V was clipped by 4 bases and J by 0 bases; unmatched bases: 7. There are 15 residues in the CDR3. Germline V lookup: CDR1 SGHKS, CDR2 YYEKEE (reference sequence). In DNA, the CDR3 is TGTGCCAGCAGCCCAACAGGGGATCGCTCCTACGAGCAGTACGTC. This sequence encodes CASSPTGDRSYEQYV.

The chain joins TRBV5-1 to TRBJ1-6; TRBD1 aligns across 9 bases. CDR3 length equals 16 residues. Germline values: CDR1 SGHRS, CDR2 YFSETQ. V shed 5 bases and J 5 bases; nucleotides not matched to a gene: 8. CDR3 sequence reads: CASRPTGGVDNSPLHF. CDR3 DNA: TGCGCCAGCAGGCCCACAGGGGGCGTCGATAATTCACCCCTCCACTTT.

The genes are TRBV5-5 and TRBJ2-4; maybe TRBD1 (6 bases). Germline V gene lookup returns CDR1 SGHKS and CDR2 YYEKEE (reference sequence). With 2 bases removed from V and 1 base from J, the gap between germline ends came to 16 bases. The CDR3 runs to 17 residues. CDR3 DNA sequence: TGTGCCAGCAGCTTTGATCCACCCGACAGGGCCAAAAACATTCAGTACTTC. Its translation: CASSFDPPDRAKNIQYF.

The chain links TRBV21-1 to TRBJ2-1. TRBV21-1 is listed as a pseudogene. The CDR3 contains 19 residues. CDR3 loop: CASSKVPPGTVSSYNEQFF. The CDR3, as DNA: TGTGCCAGCAGCAAAGTGCCCCCCGGGACGGTGAGCTCCTACAATGAGCAGTTCTTC.

V gene TRBV19 combines with J gene TRBJ1-5; TRBD1 is a possible D gene (6 bases). Germline V gives CDR1 LNHDA, CDR2 SQIVND (reference sequence). This CDR3 spans 14 amino acids. V was clipped by 5 bases and J by 6 bases, with 14 bases between them. CDR3 nucleotides: TGTGCCAGTAGTTCGGGGGGGGCGCGTCAGCCCCAGCATTTT. Protein: CASSSGGARQPQHF.

The chain links TRBV2 to TRBJ1-4, with D perhaps TRBD1 (6 bases). V lost 7 bases to trimming and J lost 3 bases, with 12 bases between them. The germline gives CDR1 SNHLY, CDR2 FYNNEI. CDR3 size: 14 residues. The CDR3 bases are TGTGCCAGCACCTACAGGGCGGCTAATGAAAAACTGTTTTTT. Its protein is CASTYRAANEKLFF. Full variable domain (rest looked up from reference TRBV2 and TRBJ1-4): EPEVTQTPSHQVTQMGQEVILRCVPISNHLYFYWYRQILGQKVEFLVSFYNNEISEKSEIFDDQFSVERPDGSNFTLKIRSTKLEDSAMYFCASTYRAANEKLFFGSGTQLSVL.

This chain connects TRBV7-9 to TRBJ1-5; D is uncertain. The CDR3 runs to 13 residues. CDR1 is SEHNR and CDR2 is FQNEAQ in the germline V gene (reference sequence). V gave up 5 bases and J gave up 3 bases, with 8 bases separating them. This chain's CDR3 is CASSPGFNQPQHF. The CDR3 nucleotides read TGTGCCAGCAGCCCGGGGTTCAATCAGCCCCAGCATTTT.

This clone has just one count. This chain connects TRBV5-6 to TRBJ2-5; D gene uncertain. This CDR3 spans 12 amino acids. From germline, CDR1 is SGHDT and CDR2 YYEEEE. V lost 4 bases and J lost 5, with 9 bases in between. CDR3 loop: CASSIFTETQYF. CDR3 bases: TGTGCCAGCAGCATTTTCACGGAGACCCAGTACTTC. The full variable domain, its missing parts supplied by reference TRBV5-6 and TRBJ2-5, is DAGVTQSPTHLIKTRGQQVTLRCSPKSGHDTVSWYQQALGQGPQFIFQYYEEEERQRGNFPDRFSGHQFPNYSSELNVNALLLGDSALYLCASSIFTETQYFGPGTRLLVL.

The chain links TRBV30 to TRBJ2-1; TRBD2 aligns across 9 bases. V was pared by 1 base and J by 4 bases, with 17 bases of the junction left unmatched. CDR3 length: 19 residues. Germline V lookup: CDR1 GTSNPN, CDR2 SVGIG (reference sequence). The CDR3 sequence: CAWSGGSGGSIVPYNEQFF. CDR3 coding DNA: TGTGCCTGGAGTGGAGGTAGCGGGGGTTCGATTGTCCCTTACAATGAGCAGTTCTTC. Based on the CDR3 plus reference TRBV30 and TRBJ2-1, the full variable domain is SQTIHQWPATLVQPVGSPLSLECTVEGTSNPNLYWYRQAAGRGLQLLFYSVGIGQISSEVPQNLSASRPQDRQFILSSKKLLLSDSGFYLCAWSGGSGGSIVPYNEQFFGPGTRLTVL.

This clone was counted between two and nine times. The chain links TRBV18 to TRBJ1-1, with D uncertain. Trimming removed 2 bases from V and 3 bases from J, with 13 bases in between. Germline CDR1 is KGHSH and CDR2 is LQKENI. This CDR3 contains 15 residues. The CDR3 region is CASSPTTGVHTEAFF. In DNA, the CDR3 is TGTGCCAGCTCACCAACTACCGGGGTTCACACTGAAGCTTTCTTT.

The CDR3: CASSSTRDGYTF. The CDR3 nucleotides are TGTGCCAGCAGTTCGACAAGAGATGGCTACACCTTC. The chain uses TRBV6-5 and TRBJ1-2; D unresolved. This CDR3 is built from 12 residues. Germline loops: CDR1 MNHEY, CDR2 SVGAGI. V lost 4 bases and J 6 bases, leaving 9 bases between the germline ends.

V and J are TRBV10-2 and TRBJ2-7, with D possibly being TRBD1 or TRBD2 (5 bases each). Germline CDR1 and CDR2: WSHSY and SAAADI. V gave up 8 bases and J gave up 4 bases, with 27 bases separating them. This CDR3 contains 17 residues. The CDR3 DNA reads as TGCGCCAGCGCAGGTGAATGGTCCGGGACCTCTAAGTACGAGCAGTACGTC. Translating gives CASAGEWSGTSKYEQYV.

This CDR3 reads CASSRRDQETQYF. The DNA of the CDR3 is TGTGCCAGCAGCCGGAGGGATCAAGAGACCCAGTACTTC. This chain links TRBV27 with TRBJ2-5; possible D gene TRBD2, 6 bases. The germline V gene has CDR1 MNHEY and CDR2 SMNVEV (reference sequence). The CDR3 runs to 13 residues. V was shortened by 6 bases and J by 2 bases, with 10 bases between the two germline ends.

J is TRBJ1-1 and V is TRBV5-4; 9 positions agree with TRBD1. Trimming removed 1 base from V and 5 bases from J; junction bases left unmatched: 6. Germline V gives CDR1 SGHNT, CDR2 YYREEE (reference sequence). There are 15 residues in the CDR3. CDR3 DNA: TGTGCCAGCAGCTTGTCCGACAGGGGGAGGACTGAAGCTTTCTTT. It translates to CASSLSDRGRTEAFF. The variable domain in full, with the rest retrieved from reference TRBV5-4 and TRBJ1-1, is ETGVTQSPTHLIKTRGQQVTLRCSSQSGHNTVSWYQQALGQGPQFIFQYYREEENGRGNFPPRFSGLQFPNYSSELNVNALELDDSALYLCASSLSDRGRTEAFFGQGTRLTVV.

The CDR3 loop reads CASSPGLAGSNEQFF. For the CDR3, the DNA is TGTGCCAGCAGCCCGGGACTAGCGGGATCTAATGAGCAGTTCTTC. The chain recombines TRBV7-9 with TRBJ2-1; 13 nucleotides align to TRBD2. The CDR3 totals 15 residues. J lost 7 bases, V lost 5 bases, and 5 bases had no gene match. Germline V CDR1 and CDR2: SEHNR, FQNEAQ (reference sequence).

This clone was seen a handful of times. V usage is TRBV19 and J usage is TRBJ1-5, with 9 bases aligning to TRBD1. This CDR3 comprises 17 residues. Germline V lookup: CDR1 LNHDA, CDR2 SQIVND (reference sequence). V dropped 3 bases and J dropped 0; count of bases not matched to a gene: 6. CDR3 DNA sequence: TGTGCCAGTAGTATTCTGACAGGGGGGTATAGCAATCAGCCCCAGCATTTT. It encodes CASSILTGGYSNQPQHF.

This clone showed up just a few times. V usage is TRBV10-3 and J usage is TRBJ1-1; D gene uncertain. Germline V lookup: CDR1 ENHRY, CDR2 SYGVKD. The ends were cut back, 8 bases at V and 6 bases at J, with 10 bases in the middle. This CDR3 comprises 11 residues. CDR3 in amino acids: CAIGRGPEAFF. The CDR3 nucleotides read TGTGCCATCGGTCGGGGTCCTGAAGCTTTCTTT.